This T cell receptor beta chain was retrieved from a study of cytomegalovirus exposure and HLA in healthy donors. Findings and caveats of the study: Analyzed later, association rates of TCRs varied across HLA loci, with DRB1 most and HLA-C fewest.

Notes on this clone: The antigen is undetermined.

The germline V gene has CDR1 SNHLY and CDR2 FYNNEI. Trimming took 8 bases from V and 1 from J, leaving 15 bases between them. The CDR3 contains 14 residues. The donors gave bone marrow, and they were healthy. In the PCR, 60 Vbeta and 13 Jbeta primers were used. TCRdb's copy holds only in-frame clones and misses some; the assay was immunoSEQ multiplex PCR. There are hundreds of thousands of clones in the sample; around 75% occur only once, and approximately 1.7% lies in the top ten. The sample was PBMCs. This clonotype originated in a woman aged 25 to 39 in good health and CMV-seronegative. This rearrangement joins TRBV2 to TRBJ2-7, with D possibly TRBD2 on 7 matching bases. CDR3 nucleotides: TGTGCCAGCGGGGGGGGGACAAGATCCTACGAGCAGTACTTC. Translation gives CASGGGTRSYEQYF.